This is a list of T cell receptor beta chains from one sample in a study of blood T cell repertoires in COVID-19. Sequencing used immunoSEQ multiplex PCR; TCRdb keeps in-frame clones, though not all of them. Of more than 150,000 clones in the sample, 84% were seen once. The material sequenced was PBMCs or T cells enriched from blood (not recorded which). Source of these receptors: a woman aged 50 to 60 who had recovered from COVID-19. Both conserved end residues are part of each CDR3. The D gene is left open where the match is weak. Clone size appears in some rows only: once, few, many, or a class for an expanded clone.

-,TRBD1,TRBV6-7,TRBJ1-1,CASSYARRDSSSEAFF,TGTGCCAGCAGTTACGCACGCCGGGACAGCTCGTCTGAAGCTTTCTTT
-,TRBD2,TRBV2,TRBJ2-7,CASLASGYEQYF,TGTGCCAGCTTGGCTAGCGGCTACGAGCAGTACTTC
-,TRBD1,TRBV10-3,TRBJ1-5,CATQGANQPQHF,TGTGCCACCCAGGGGGCTAATCAGCCCCAGCATTTT
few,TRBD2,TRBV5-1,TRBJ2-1,CASSPLASGRHNEQFF,TGCGCCAGCAGCCCCCTCGCTAGCGGACGTCACAATGAGCAGTTCTTC
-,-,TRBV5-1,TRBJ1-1,CASSLEYSLNTEAFF,TGCGCCAGCAGCTTGGAGTACAGCTTGAACACTGAAGCTTTCTTT
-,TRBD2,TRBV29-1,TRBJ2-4,CSAARAAGTKNIQYF,TGCAGCGCCGCCCGTGCAGCGGGGACCAAAAACATTCAGTACTTC
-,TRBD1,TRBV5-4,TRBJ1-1,CASKVTGMNTEAFF,TGTGCCAGCAAGGTGACAGGGATGAACACTGAAGCTTTCTTT
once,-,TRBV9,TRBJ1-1,CASSPQTANTEAFF,TGTGCCAGCAGCCCCCAGACAGCGAACACTGAAGCTTTCTTT
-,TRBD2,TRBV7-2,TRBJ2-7,CASSFERGYYEQYF,TGTGCCAGCAGCTTTGAGCGGGGATACTACGAGCAGTACTTC
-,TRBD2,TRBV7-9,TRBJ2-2,CASSRGLANTGELFF,TGTGCCAGCAGCAGAGGACTAGCGAACACCGGGGAGCTGTTTTTT
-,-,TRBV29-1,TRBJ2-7,CSVVSSYSYEQYF,TGCAGCGTTGTATCTTCGTACTCCTACGAGCAGTACTTC
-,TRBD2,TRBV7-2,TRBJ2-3,CASSVMASGAPDTQYF,TGTGCCAGCAGCGTAATGGCTAGCGGGGCTCCCGATACGCAGTATTTT
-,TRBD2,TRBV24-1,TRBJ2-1,CATSDTGTSGINEQFF,TGTGCCACCAGTGACACCGGGACTAGCGGGATTAATGAGCAGTTCTTC
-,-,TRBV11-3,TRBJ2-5,CASGQGHQETQYF,TGTGCCAGCGGGCAGGGGCACCAAGAGACCCAGTACTTC
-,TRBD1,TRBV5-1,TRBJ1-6,CASSLEGGQTPLHF,TGCGCCAGCAGCTTGGAAGGGGGCCAGACACCCCTCCACTTT
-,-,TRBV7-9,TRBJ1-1,CASSAYTGEAFF,TGTGCCAGCAGCGCCTATACAGGGGAAGCTTTCTTT
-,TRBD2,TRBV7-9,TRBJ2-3,CASSFTSGASDTQYF,TGTGCCAGCAGCTTTACTAGCGGGGCTTCAGATACGCAGTATTTT
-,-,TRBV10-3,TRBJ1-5,CAISESVSGGDQPQHF,TGTGCCATCAGTGAGTCAGTTTCGGGGGGGGACCAGCCCCAGCATTTT
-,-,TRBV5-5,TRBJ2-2,CASSLYLGNTGELFF,TGTGCCAGCAGCCTATACCTGGGCAACACCGGGGAGCTGTTTTTT
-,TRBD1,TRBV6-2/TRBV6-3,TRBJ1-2,CASSPDRGHGYTF,TGTGCCAGCAGTCCAGACAGGGGGCATGGCTACACCTTC
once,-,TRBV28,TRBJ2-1,CASRPRGYEQFF,TGTGCCAGCAGGCCACGAGGATATGAGCAGTTCTTC
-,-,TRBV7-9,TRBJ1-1,CASSLGGVYAEAFF,TGTGCCAGCAGCTTAGGGGGGGTCTACGCTGAAGCTTTCTTT
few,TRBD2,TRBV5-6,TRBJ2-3,CASSYRSGTLTDTQYF,TGTGCCAGCAGCTACCGGAGCGGGACCCTCACAGATACGCAGTATTTT
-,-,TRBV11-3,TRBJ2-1,CASSSLDNEQFF,TGTGCCAGCAGCTCCTTAGATAATGAGCAGTTCTTC